Listed below are T cell receptor beta chains from one sample, sequenced in a study of OX40 agonist ivuxolimab in advanced cancers. Data came from immunoSEQ multiplex PCR; TCRdb stores just in-frame clones and leaves some out. The repertoire holds around 70,000 clones, with 82% as singletons. Sample: CD4+ or CD8+ T cells sorted from blood, taken in a trial of the OX40 agonist ivuxolimab. The receptors were sampled from an adult with an advanced solid tumor such as melanoma, head and neck, liver or kidney cancer. Both conserved end residues are part of each CDR3. The D gene is left open where the match is weak. For some rows the clone size is stated as once, few or many, or as a class when expanded; others skip it.

d_gene,abundance,v_gene,j_gene,CDR3nt,CDR3aa
.,.,TRBV5-1,TRBJ1-5,TGCGCCAGCGGGCTGGGGGAGGGTCAGCCCCAGCATTTT,CASGLGEGQPQHF
.,.,TRBV6-1,TRBJ1-1,TGTGCCAGCAGTGAAGGACAACTCTTGAACACTGAAGCTTTCTTT,CASSEGQLLNTEAFF
TRBD2,once,TRBV5-4,TRBJ2-5,TGTGCCAGCAGCCAGAGCGGGAGGGGACAAGAGACCCAGTACTTC,CASSQSGRGQETQYF
TRBD1,.,TRBV5-1,TRBJ2-1,TGCGCCAGCAGCCTCGGACAGGCTGTGAATGAGCAGTTCTTC,CASSLGQAVNEQFF
.,.,TRBV7-3,TRBJ2-3,TGTGCCAGCAGCTTAAAGTATTCCGATACGCAGTATTTT,CASSLKYSDTQYF
.,.,TRBV19,TRBJ1-2,TGTGCCAGTGGGCAGCCAGGGGTCGATGGCTACACCTTC,CASGQPGVDGYTF
.,.,TRBV28,TRBJ2-3,TGTGCCAGCAGTTTCCCACCCTGGGGGTCAAGGGCAGCAGATACGCAGTATTTT,CASSFPPWGSRAADTQYF
.,.,TRBV29-1,TRBJ2-3,TGCAGCGTTGAAGAACCTAGCACAGATACGCAGTATTTT,CSVEEPSTDTQYF
.,few,TRBV11-2,TRBJ2-5,TGTGCCAGCACCCTAGGGGGTTCGGAGACCCAGTACTTC,CASTLGGSETQYF
.,.,TRBV28,TRBJ1-1,TGTGCCAGCAGTTTGACCTGGACGGAGAACACTGAAGCTTTCTTT,CASSLTWTENTEAFF
TRBD1,.,TRBV10-3,TRBJ2-3,TGTGCCGTGAGCCAGGGGGCTGGGAGCACAGATACGCAGTATTTT,CAVSQGAGSTDTQYF
.,.,TRBV27,TRBJ2-1,TGTGCCAGCAGTTTTTATTTGGGGGGACAGAGAAATGAGCAGTTCTTC,CASSFYLGGQRNEQFF
TRBD1,once,TRBV27,TRBJ2-1,TGTGCCAGCAGTTTAAGGGACAGAACGTACAATGAGCAGTTCTTC,CASSLRDRTYNEQFF
.,.,TRBV11-2,TRBJ2-1,TGTGCCAGCAGCTTGGCCGGGTACAATGAGCAGTTCTTC,CASSLAGYNEQFF
TRBD1,few,TRBV28,TRBJ1-6,TGTGCCATAACCGGGACAGACGAACCCCTCCACTTT,CAITGTDEPLHF
.,.,TRBV7-9,TRBJ1-4,TGTGCCAGCAACGACCAAAATGAAAAACTGTTTTTT,CASNDQNEKLFF
.,.,TRBV18,TRBJ1-5,TGTGCCAGCTCACCACCAGGAATGGGCAATCAGCCCCAGCATTTT,CASSPPGMGNQPQHF
.,.,TRBV7-8,TRBJ2-3,TGTGCCAGCAGCTATCGGGGATCAGATACGCAGTATTTT,CASSYRGSDTQYF
TRBD2,.,TRBV28,TRBJ2-1,TGTGCCAGCAGTTTCCCCAGACTAGCGGGAGTGGCCAATGAGCAGTTCTTC,CASSFPRLAGVANEQFF
.,.,TRBV7-2,TRBJ2-5,TGTGCCAGCAGCTTATCAGTGTACCAAGAGACCCAGTACTTC,CASSLSVYQETQYF
TRBD2,once,TRBV2,TRBJ2-1,TGTGCCAGCAGTGTGCTAGCGGGAGAGGGCAATGAGCAGTTCTTC,CASSVLAGEGNEQFF
TRBD1,.,TRBV19,TRBJ1-2,TGTGCCAGTAGTACCACAGGGGGCAGCTATGGCTACACCTTC,CASSTTGGSYGYTF
.,.,TRBV5-6,TRBJ1-2,TGTGCCAGCAGCTTGTTACCAGAATCTAACTATGGCTACACCTTC,CASSLLPESNYGYTF
.,.,TRBV2,TRBJ1-2,TGTGCCAGCAGTTTAGCTCAGGATTATGGCTACACCTTC,CASSLAQDYGYTF
TRBD2,once,TRBV5-1,TRBJ2-1,TGCGCCAGCAGCGGGGGACTAGCGGGAGAACGGGAGCAGTTCTTC,CASSGGLAGEREQFF
TRBD2,.,TRBV4-3,TRBJ2-7,TGCGCCAGCAGCCAAGGGCCGGGAGGATACGAGCAGTACTTC,CASSQGPGGYEQYF
TRBD1,.,TRBV5-1,TRBJ2-3,TGCGCCAGCAGACCCGGGACAGGGGGCACAGATACGCAGTATTTT,CASRPGTGGTDTQYF
.,.,TRBV2,TRBJ1-5,TGTGCCAGCAGCCCCGGGCCCTTTGGACCCCAGCATTTT,CASSPGPFGPQHF
.,.,TRBV7-2,TRBJ2-7,TGTGCCAGCAGCTTCTTGGCTAGCGCCAACTACGAGCAGTACTTC,CASSFLASANYEQYF
TRBD2,.,TRBV19,TRBJ2-5,TGTGCCAGTAGTATAAGGGCGGGAGACGGGACCCAGTACTTC,CASSIRAGDGTQYF
.,.,TRBV15,TRBJ2-5,TGTGCCATTGTTGAGACCCAGTACTTC,CAIVETQYF
TRBD1,.,TRBV5-8,TRBJ1-5,TGTGCCAGCAGCTCAAAGACAGGGAAACAGGAGCCCCAGCATTTT,CASSSKTGKQEPQHF
.,.,TRBV6-1,TRBJ2-1,TGTGCCAGCAGTGAAGCGACTACGGGAGTCAATGAGCAGTTCTTC,CASSEATTGVNEQFF
.,.,TRBV9,TRBJ2-5,TGTGCCAGCAGCCCCCGGCTGGGGTCAGAGACCCAGTACTTC,CASSPRLGSETQYF
TRBD2,.,TRBV7-9,TRBJ2-5,TGTGCCAGCAGCTCGCGGGGGGCAACCTACCAAGAGACCCAGTACTTC,CASSSRGATYQETQYF
.,once,TRBV5-8,TRBJ1-2,TGTGCCAGCAGCTTCCGGGGGAAAGGCTACACCTTC,CASSFRGKGYTF
TRBD2,.,TRBV6-4,TRBJ2-2,TGTGCCAGCAGTGTGGGAGGGCTGGGGAACACCGGGGAGCTGTTTTTT,CASSVGGLGNTGELFF
.,.,TRBV10-1,TRBJ1-1,TGCGCCAGCAGTGAGTCGCGAGGGGAGAACACTGAAGCTTTCTTT,CASSESRGENTEAFF
.,.,TRBV5-1,TRBJ2-5,TGCGCCAGCAGCTTTGGGGGGGCGGCAGGCCAAGAGACCCAGTACTTC,CASSFGGAAGQETQYF
.,.,TRBV4-1,TRBJ1-1,TGCGCCAGCAGCCAAGGGAACGGGGGCACTGAAGCTTTCTTT,CASSQGNGGTEAFF
.,.,TRBV28,TRBJ2-1,TGTGCCAGCGGTGAGGATACGGTGAATGAGCAGTTCTTC,CASGEDTVNEQFF
TRBD1,.,TRBV7-2,TRBJ1-6,TGTGCCAGCAGCGACCGACAGGGTGATTCACCCCTCCACTTT,CASSDRQGDSPLHF
TRBD2,.,TRBV6-4,TRBJ2-2,TGTGCCAGCAGTCCAGGACTAGCGGGGGGACCAACCGGGGAGCTGTTTTTT,CASSPGLAGGPTGELFF
.,.,TRBV5-1,TRBJ1-6,TGCGCCAGCCACCACGTATCTAATTCACCCCTCCACTTT,CASHHVSNSPLHF
TRBD2,once,TRBV5-4,TRBJ2-7,TGTGCCAGCAGCCAAGTCGAGCTAGCGGGAGACCACGAGCAGTACTTC,CASSQVELAGDHEQYF
TRBD1,few,TRBV28,TRBJ2-1,TGTGCCAGTACAGGGGGTTCCTACAATGAGCAGTTCTTC,CASTGGSYNEQFF
TRBD2,.,TRBV7-9,TRBJ2-3,TGTGCCAGCAGCCGAAAGCGGGAGGGCCGGACAGATACGCAGTATTTT,CASSRKREGRTDTQYF
.,.,TRBV11-2,TRBJ1-2,TGTGCCAGCAGCTTAGACTGGGGGAACTATGGCTACACCTTC,CASSLDWGNYGYTF
.,once,TRBV7-8,TRBJ2-3,TGTGCCAGCAGCTCCGCACTAGTTGCAGATACGCAGTATTTT,CASSSALVADTQYF
.,.,TRBV27,TRBJ2-7,TGTGCCAGCAGTTTATCACTGAACTACGAGCAGTACTTC,CASSLSLNYEQYF
TRBD2,once,TRBV5-4,TRBJ2-3,TGTGCCAGCAGCTTGTCCCCTAGCGGGGCCGATACGCAGTATTTT,CASSLSPSGADTQYF
TRBD2,few,TRBV19,TRBJ2-7,TGTGCCACCGGACTAGCGGGTGGCCCCTACGAGCAGTACTTC,CATGLAGGPYEQYF
TRBD1,.,TRBV5-1,TRBJ2-6,TGCGCCAGCAGCCAGGACAGGGGAAGCTCTGGGGCCAACGTCCTGACTTTC,CASSQDRGSSGANVLTF